The source of this T cell receptor (beta chain) is a study of T cells in Graves' hyperthyroidism and ophthalmopathy. With respect to this clonotype: Its antigen is not identified.

General observations from the study: A 13 V-J model separated ophthalmopathy from stable hyperthyroidism. Ophthalmopathy, which appeared later, was predicted by the model a median around 6.9 months before onset.

If no ophthalmopathy progression occurred within 18 months, Graves' hyperthyroidism was stable. Uncontrolled infections, other autoimmune diseases, pregnancy or lactation led to exclusion of patients. It was RNA transcripts that yielded the amplified TCR beta CDR3 regions. A first-round RT-PCR of the TCR CDR3 used the HTBI primer set. TCRdb recomputed calls from the multiplex PCR reads with MiXCR, one row per CDR3 protein. Of 460,000 or so distinct CDR3 sequences in the sample, approximately 15% are singletons; the top ten hold roughly 17%. This CDR3 is 15 amino acids long. Germline V gene sequence: CDR1 SEHNR, CDR2 FQNEAQ (reference sequence). The ends were cut back, 5 bases at V and 6 bases at J, with 16 bases in the middle.

This receptor was identified in a woman between 18 and 29 years old with Graves' hyperthyroidism. The rearrangement joins TRBV7-9 to TRBJ2-2; D is possibly TRBD2 (5 bases). Material: blood. CDR3 bases: TGTGCCAGCAGCCTTCGGACTGCCTACCCCGGGGAGCTGTTTTTT. Amino acid sequence: CASSLRTAYPGELFF.